These 32 T cell receptor beta chains were sequenced from one sample in a study of T cell changes during pregnancy in multiple sclerosis. Data came from immunoSEQ multiplex PCR; TCRdb stores just in-frame clones and leaves some out. Of 50,000 or so clones in the sample, 93% were seen once. The source was CD8+ T cells from peripheral blood mononuclear cells, collected after pregnancy. Receptor source: a female donor with multiple sclerosis, enrolled in a pregnancy study.

V is TRBV27 and J is TRBJ2-1, with 7 positions matching TRBD2. Germline CDR1 reads MNHEY; CDR2 reads SMNVEV (reference sequence). J was trimmed by 4 bases and V by 5 bases; bases with no gene match: 5. This CDR3 is 14 amino acids long. CDR3: CASSLGGRYNEQFF. The CDR3 nucleotides are TGTGCCAGCAGTCTCGGGGGGAGATACAATGAGCAGTTCTTC.

This clone occurred once. The rearrangement uses TRBV13 and TRBJ2-5, with TRBD2 identical over 13 bases. In germline, CDR1 is PRHDT, CDR2 FYEKMQ (reference sequence). Trimming took 3 bases from V and 3 from J; bases not matched to a gene: 1. The CDR3 sequence is 15 residues long. CDR3 nucleotide sequence: TGTGCCAGCAGCTTCGGACTAGCGGGAGAAGAGACCCAGTACTTC. It translates to CASSFGLAGEETQYF.

This rearrangement joins TRBV29-1 to TRBJ1-1; 9 bases map to TRBD1. Trimming took 7 bases from V and 6 from J; bases not matched to a gene: 9. Germline CDR1 and CDR2: SQVTM and ANQGSEA. This CDR3 contains 13 residues. Here the CDR3 reads CSAQQTGGAEAFF. The CDR3 DNA reads TGCAGCGCCCAGCAGACAGGGGGTGCTGAAGCTTTCTTT.

The chain couples TRBV19 to TRBJ1-5; 7 bases line up with TRBD1. The CDR3 contains 17 residues. Germline V lookup: CDR1 LNHDA, CDR2 SQIVND (reference sequence). The chain's CDR3 is CATPLGQQPGGNQPQHF. The CDR3 nucleotides are TGTGCTACTCCTTTGGGACAGCAACCTGGGGGCAATCAGCCCCAGCATTTT.

The J gene is TRBJ2-1, the V gene TRBV6-6, with 9 bases lining up with TRBD1. The CDR3 totals 16 residues. V gave up 5 bases and J gave up 3 bases; unmatched junction bases: 8. Germline V gives CDR1 MNHNY, CDR2 SVGAGI (reference sequence). Here the CDR3 reads CASSPTGQGFYNEQFF. DNA of the CDR3: TGTGCCAGCAGTCCGACGGGACAGGGTTTCTACAATGAGCAGTTCTTC.

The chain couples TRBV27 to TRBJ2-3; 7 bases agree with TRBD1. The CDR3 loop spans 14 amino acids. The J segment lost 5 bases and the V segment lost 5 bases, leaving 7 bases of the junction unmatched. Germline CDR1 is MNHEY and CDR2 is SMNVEV (reference sequence). For the CDR3, the DNA is TGTGCCAGCAGTCCAGGACAGGCTCAAGATACGCAGTATTTT. Amino acid sequence: CASSPGQAQDTQYF.

V usage is TRBV2 and J usage is TRBJ1-5; D is ambiguous. CDR1 and CDR2 from the germline V gene are SNHLY and FYNNEI. The CDR3 contains 15 residues. The ends were cut back, 2 bases at V and 4 bases at J, with 12 bases in the middle. CDR3 sequence: CASSESDIWNQPQHF. DNA for the CDR3: TGTGCCAGCAGTGAAAGTGACATTTGGAATCAGCCCCAGCATTTT.

V is TRBV7-9 and J is TRBJ1-1, with TRBD1 identical over 8 bases. CDR1 is SEHNR, CDR2 FQNEAQ, per germline (reference sequence). This CDR3 has 16 residues. The V gene end was trimmed by 4 bases and the J gene end by 3 bases; junction bases not matched to a gene: 10. In nucleotides, the CDR3 is TGTGCCAGCAGCTCAAAACCGGACAGGGCGGACACTGAAGCTTTCTTT. This codes for CASSSKPDRADTEAFF.

V is TRBV28 and J is TRBJ1-1, with 9 bases lining up with TRBD1. V was pared by 6 bases and J by 5 bases, with 7 bases of the junction left unmatched. Germline CDR1 and CDR2: MDHEN and SYDVKM. This CDR3 contains 14 residues. Written as DNA, the CDR3 is TGTGCCAGCAGACGTACAGGGGGCTGGACTGAAGCTTTCTTT. It encodes CASRRTGGWTEAFF.

This clone was recorded once. The chain has TRBV7-9 and TRBJ2-7; possibly TRBD2 for D (5 bases). The V end was cut by 5 bases, the J end by 2 bases, with 16 bases between. The germline V gene has CDR1 SEHNR and CDR2 FQNEAQ (reference sequence). This CDR3 is 15 amino acids long. This chain's CDR3 is CASSEAAGKPYEQYF. Here the CDR3 DNA reads TGTGCCAGCAGCGAAGCGGCAGGTAAACCCTACGAGCAGTACTTC.

This clone was counted once. The chain recombines TRBV4-1 with TRBJ2-3; D is undetermined. The germline V and J ends were trimmed by 2 bases and 11 bases, with 17 bases remaining between them. The CDR3 runs 14 residues. Per the germline V gene, CDR1 is MGHRA and CDR2 is YSYEKL. The DNA for the CDR3 is TGCGCCAGCAGCCAAAGGAGTGAACAAGCAAGGCAGTATTTT. The encoded protein is CASSQRSEQARQYF.

This chain uses TRBV7-9 with TRBJ2-7; D possibly corresponds to TRBD1 (6 bases). V was shortened by 5 bases and J by 3 bases, with 14 bases between the two germline ends. The CDR3 is 14 residues long. Germline lookup yields CDR1 SEHNR and CDR2 FQNEAQ (reference sequence). DNA for the CDR3: TGTGCCAGCAGCGCAAAGGGACAAGTCTACGAGCAGTACTTC. Translating it yields CASSAKGQVYEQYF.

This chain connects TRBV27 to TRBJ1-1; D ambiguous. Germline lookup yields CDR1 MNHEY and CDR2 SMNVEV (reference sequence). Between the trimmed V and J ends, which lost 2 bases and 4 bases, there was a span of 14 bases. This CDR3 spans 15 amino acids. The CDR3 here is CASSLKPARITEAFF. DNA of the CDR3: TGTGCCAGCAGTTTAAAGCCGGCGAGGATCACTGAAGCTTTCTTT.

The CDR3 bases are TGTGCCAGCAGCAGCCTGACAGCCGACCCTGAAAAACTGTTTTTT. This gives the protein CASSSLTADPEKLFF. J is TRBJ1-4 and V is TRBV28; possible D gene TRBD1, 5 bases. This CDR3 spans 15 amino acids. Looked up from germline, CDR1 is MDHEN and CDR2 is SYDVKM. With 6 bases removed from V and 7 bases from J, the gap between germline ends came to 18 bases. The full variable domain, in which reference TRBV28 and TRBJ1-4 provide the parts outside the CDR3, is DVKVTQSSRYLVKRTGEKVFLECVQDMDHENMFWYRQDPGLGLRLIYFSYDVKMKEKGDIPEGYSVSREKKERFSLILESASTNQTSMYLCASSSLTADPEKLFFGSGTQLSVL.

This chain connects TRBV5-4 to TRBJ1-2, with 8 bases lining up with TRBD1. The CDR3 is made up of 13 amino acids. V lost 2 bases to trimming and J lost 8 bases; unmatched junction nucleotides: 5. Germline CDR1 and CDR2: SGHNT and YYREEE (reference sequence). CDR3 residues: CASSFQGARGYTF. In DNA form, the CDR3 reads TGTGCCAGCAGCTTTCAGGGGGCGCGAGGCTACACCTTC.

This clone has just one count. The chain joins TRBV10-3 to TRBJ2-1; 7 nucleotides match TRBD2. The CDR3 runs to 12 residues. Germline V lookup: CDR1 ENHRY, CDR2 SYGVKD. V shed 4 bases and J 9 bases; nucleotides not matched to a gene: 3. In nucleotides, the CDR3 is TGTGCCATCAGTGGGGGGGGGACTGAGCAGTTCTTC. Translated: CAISGGGTEQFF.

J is TRBJ1-1 and V is TRBV5-8; 10 bases are a match to TRBD1. The trim removed 6 bases at V and 0 bases at J, leaving 17 bases unmatched. The CDR3 totals 19 residues. CDR1 and CDR2 from the germline V gene are SGHTS and YDEGEE. The CDR3, as DNA: TGTGCCAGCACTCTTTCGTTGAGGACAGGGGGGACATTGAACACTGAAGCTTTCTTT. Translated: CASTLSLRTGGTLNTEAFF. Full variable domain (outside the CDR3, taken from reference TRBV5-8 and TRBJ1-1): EAGVTQSPTHLIKTRGQQATLRCSPISGHTSVYWYQQALGLGLQFLLWYDEGEERNRGNFPPRFSGRQFPNYSSELNVNALELEDSALYLCASTLSLRTGGTLNTEAFFGQGTRLTVV.

This chain joins TRBV18 and TRBJ1-4, with D uncertain. V was shortened by 0 bases and J by 0 bases, with 5 bases between the two germline ends. Germline-derived CDR1 and CDR2 are KGHSH and LQKENI. CDR3 size: 15 residues. The CDR3 DNA is TGTGCCAGCTCACCACCGAGAGCAACTAATGAAAAACTGTTTTTT. The encoded protein is CASSPPRATNEKLFF.

This chain links TRBV15 with TRBJ1-1; 7 bases agree with TRBD1. There are 13 residues in the CDR3. V lost 5 bases and J lost 4; bases outside the gene matches: 4. Germline assignment: CDR1 LNHNV and CDR2 YYDKDF (reference sequence). CDR3 sequence reads: CATSLHRGTEAFF. The CDR3 bases are TGTGCCACCAGCCTCCACAGGGGCACTGAAGCTTTCTTT.

The table lists this clone with a count of one. The chain uses TRBV30 and TRBJ2-1; D is possibly TRBD2 (5 bases). The V end lost 1 base, the J end lost 4 bases, and 8 bases lay between the germline ends. The CDR3 totals 13 residues. Germline V gene lookup returns CDR1 GTSNPN and CDR2 SVGIG (reference sequence). The CDR3 region is CAWSDGNYNEQFF. The DNA of the CDR3 is TGTGCCTGGAGTGACGGGAATTACAATGAGCAGTTCTTC.

The chain carries TRBV27 and TRBJ2-1; D may be TRBD1 (6 bases). Trimming pared 3 bases from V and 12 bases from J, leaving 9 bases between. CDR1 MNHEY and CDR2 SMNVEV come from the germline V gene (reference sequence). The CDR3 is 11 residues long. The CDR3 is CASSFGQLQFF. The CDR3 DNA follows: TGTGCCAGCAGTTTTGGACAGCTGCAGTTCTTC.

The chain combines TRBV11-2 with TRBJ2-7, with D tentatively TRBD2 (5 bases). This CDR3 comprises 13 residues. The V gene lost 5 bases and the J gene lost 0 bases, with 8 bases spanning the gap. Germline V CDR1 and CDR2: SGHAT, FQNNGV. This CDR3 is CASSQRSSYEQYF. In DNA, the CDR3 is TGTGCCAGCAGCCAGCGGAGCTCCTACGAGCAGTACTTC.

The rearrangement uses TRBV7-6 and TRBJ2-1; 9 nucleotides line up with TRBD1. J gave up 8 bases and V 3 bases, and 8 bases lay outside the gene matches. Germline lookup yields CDR1 SGHVS and CDR2 FNYEAQ. The CDR3 is 15 residues long. The CDR3 DNA reads as TGTGCCAGCAGCTTGGGACAGGGAGGAGAATATGAGCAGTTCTTC. It codes for CASSLGQGGEYEQFF.

Only one count was recorded for this clone. V is TRBV19 and J is TRBJ1-2; TRBD1 matches at 8 bases. Losses at the gene ends were 2 bases for V and 4 bases for J; bases not matched to a gene: 12. From germline, CDR1 is LNHDA and CDR2 SQIVND (reference sequence). The CDR3 sequence is 17 residues long. CDR3 region: CASSIMRRGPSPYGYTF. CDR3 DNA: TGTGCCAGTAGTATAATGCGCAGGGGGCCATCTCCCTATGGCTACACCTTC.

V gene TRBV28 combines with J gene TRBJ2-1; TRBD2 matches 8 bases. The CDR3 runs to 15 residues. The J segment lost 8 bases and the V segment lost 5 bases, leaving 11 bases of the junction unmatched. Per the germline V gene, CDR1 is MDHEN and CDR2 is SYDVKM. In DNA, the CDR3 is TGTGCCAGCAGTCCCCCGGGACTAGGGGTATATGAGCAGTTCTTC. This encodes CASSPPGLGVYEQFF.

The J gene is TRBJ2-2, the V gene TRBV9, with 8 bases that match TRBD1. V shed 7 bases and J 7 bases; nucleotides not matched to a gene: 9. The CDR3 has 14 residues. Germline V gives CDR1 SGDLS, CDR2 YYNGEE. The CDR3, as DNA: TGTGCCAGCGCATATTCGACAGGGGTCGGGGAGCTGTTTTTT. Protein product: CASAYSTGVGELFF.

The chain links TRBV5-6 to TRBJ2-7; D might be TRBD2 (6 bases). V was clipped by 0 bases and J by 2 bases, with 12 bases between them. Germline loops: CDR1 SGHDT, CDR2 YYEEEE. This CDR3 has 15 residues. The DNA for the CDR3 is TGTGCCAGCAGCTTGGGTGGGGGGACGGCCTACGAGCAGTACTTC. Residues: CASSLGGGTAYEQYF.

The chain carries TRBV5-1 and TRBJ2-7; TRBD2 matches at 7 bases. There are 14 residues in the CDR3. V lost 1 base to trimming and J lost 3 bases; unmatched junction nucleotides: 4. Germline values: CDR1 SGHRS, CDR2 YFSETQ. The chain's CDR3 is CASSLSAGYYEQYF. Here the CDR3 DNA reads TGCGCCAGCAGCTTGTCAGCGGGATACTACGAGCAGTACTTC.

The chain couples TRBV5-1 to TRBJ1-1; a possible D gene is TRBD1 (5 bases). The CDR3 extends over 14 amino acids. Germline assignment: CDR1 SGHRS and CDR2 YFSETQ. V lost 0 bases and J 0 bases, leaving 6 bases between the germline ends. CDR3 region: CASSLVDMNTEAFF. The CDR3 DNA is TGCGCCAGCAGCTTGGTGGACATGAACACTGAAGCTTTCTTT.

The V and J genes are TRBV9 and TRBJ2-1, with D perhaps TRBD1 (7 bases). V was trimmed by 2 bases and J by 5 bases, leaving 14 bases between them. Germline V CDR1 and CDR2: SGDLS, YYNGEE. CDR3 length: 15 amino acids. CDR3 loop: CASSVAGGRHNEQFF. CDR3 DNA: TGTGCCAGCAGCGTTGCAGGGGGGAGGCACAATGAGCAGTTCTTC.

This clone was seen once. This chain joins TRBV9 and TRBJ2-7, with D maybe TRBD1 (6 bases). CDR1 is SGDLS and CDR2 is YYNGEE in the germline V gene. The V gene lost 3 bases and the J gene lost 3 bases, with 10 bases spanning the gap. The CDR3 length is 13 residues. The CDR3 coding sequence is TGTGCCAGCAGCGATCGACAGGACTACGAGCAGTACTTC. As protein: CASSDRQDYEQYF. Filled out from reference TRBV9 and TRBJ2-7, the complete variable domain reads DSGVTQTPKHLITATGQRVTLRCSPRSGDLSVYWYQQSLDQGLQFLIQYYNGEERAKGNILERFSAQQFPDLHSELNLSSLELGDSALYFCASSDRQDYEQYFGPGTRLTVT.

The chain uses TRBV4-2 and TRBJ2-7; D remains unclear. CDR1 and CDR2 (germline): LGHNA, YNFKEQ. This CDR3 contains 15 residues. The V gene lost 0 bases and the J gene lost 0 bases, with 9 bases spanning the gap. CDR3 coding DNA: TGTGCCAGCAGCCAAGAGAAGACAAGCTCCTACGAGCAGTACTTC. Translating it yields CASSQEKTSSYEQYF.